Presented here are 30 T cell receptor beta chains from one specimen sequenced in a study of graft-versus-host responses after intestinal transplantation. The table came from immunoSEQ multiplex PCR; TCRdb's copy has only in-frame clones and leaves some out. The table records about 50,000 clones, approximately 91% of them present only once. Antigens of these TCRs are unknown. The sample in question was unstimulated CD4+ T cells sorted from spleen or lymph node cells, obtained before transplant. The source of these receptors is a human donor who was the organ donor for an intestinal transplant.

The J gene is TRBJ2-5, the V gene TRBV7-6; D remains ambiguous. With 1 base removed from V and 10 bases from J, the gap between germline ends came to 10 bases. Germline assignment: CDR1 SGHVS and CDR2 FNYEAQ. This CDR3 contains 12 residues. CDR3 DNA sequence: TGTGCCAGCAGCTTAGACCCGGGTCGCCAGTACTTC. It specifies CASSLDPGRQYF.

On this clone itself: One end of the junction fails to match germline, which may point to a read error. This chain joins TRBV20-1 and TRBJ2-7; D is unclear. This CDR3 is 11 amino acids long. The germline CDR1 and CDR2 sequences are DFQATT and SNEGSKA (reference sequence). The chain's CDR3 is CSASPVPLTDF. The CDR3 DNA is TGCAGTGCTAGCCCCGTGCCCTTAACCGACTTC.

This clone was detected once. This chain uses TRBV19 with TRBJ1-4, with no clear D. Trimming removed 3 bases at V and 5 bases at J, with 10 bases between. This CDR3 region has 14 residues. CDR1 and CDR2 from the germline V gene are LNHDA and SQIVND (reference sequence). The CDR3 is CASSIGPNNEKLFF. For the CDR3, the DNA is TGTGCCAGTAGTATCGGCCCCAACAATGAAAAACTGTTTTTT.

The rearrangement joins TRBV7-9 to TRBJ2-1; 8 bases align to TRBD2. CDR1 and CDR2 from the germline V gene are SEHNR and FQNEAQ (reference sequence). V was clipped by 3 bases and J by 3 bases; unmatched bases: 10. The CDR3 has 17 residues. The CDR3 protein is CASSFPTSGKSYNEQFF. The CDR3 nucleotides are TGTGCCAGCAGCTTCCCTACTAGCGGAAAAAGCTACAATGAGCAGTTCTTC.

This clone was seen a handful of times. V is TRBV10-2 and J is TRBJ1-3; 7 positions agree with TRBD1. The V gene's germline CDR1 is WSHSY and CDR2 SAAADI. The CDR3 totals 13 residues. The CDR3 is CASRDSPGNTIYF. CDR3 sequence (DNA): TGCGCGAGCCGGGACAGTCCTGGAAACACCATATATTTT.

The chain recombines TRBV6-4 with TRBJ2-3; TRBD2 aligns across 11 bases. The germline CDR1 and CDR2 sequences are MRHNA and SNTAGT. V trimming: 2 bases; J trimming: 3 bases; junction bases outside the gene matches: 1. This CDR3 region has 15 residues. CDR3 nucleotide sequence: TGTGCCAGCAGTGACCTAGCGGGAGGAACAGATACGCAGTATTTT. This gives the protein CASSDLAGGTDTQYF.

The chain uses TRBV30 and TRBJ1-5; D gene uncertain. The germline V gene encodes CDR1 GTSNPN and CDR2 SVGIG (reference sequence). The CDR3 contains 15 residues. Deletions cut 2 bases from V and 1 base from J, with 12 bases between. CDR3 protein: CAWSPGPTSNQPQHF. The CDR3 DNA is TGTGCCTGGAGTCCTGGGCCAACAAGCAATCAGCCCCAGCATTTT.

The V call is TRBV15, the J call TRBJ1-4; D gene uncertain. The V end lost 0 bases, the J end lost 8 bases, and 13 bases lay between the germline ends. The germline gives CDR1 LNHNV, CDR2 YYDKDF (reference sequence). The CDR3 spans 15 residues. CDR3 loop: CATSRDWVTEEKLFF. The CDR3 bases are TGTGCCACCAGCAGAGATTGGGTTACGGAGGAAAAACTGTTTTTT.

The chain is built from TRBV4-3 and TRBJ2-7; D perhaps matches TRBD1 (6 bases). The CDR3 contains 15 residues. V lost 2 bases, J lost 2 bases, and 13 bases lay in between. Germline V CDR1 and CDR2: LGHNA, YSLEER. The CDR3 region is CASSQYRTEPYEQYF. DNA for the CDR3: TGCGCCAGCAGCCAATACAGGACAGAGCCCTACGAGCAGTACTTC.

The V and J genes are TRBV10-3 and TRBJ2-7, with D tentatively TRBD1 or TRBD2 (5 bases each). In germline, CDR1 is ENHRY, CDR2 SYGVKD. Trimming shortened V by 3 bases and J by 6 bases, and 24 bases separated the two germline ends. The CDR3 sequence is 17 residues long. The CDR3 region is CAISEPLGGHPGAEQYF. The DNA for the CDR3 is TGTGCCATCAGTGAACCCCTAGGAGGACACCCTGGGGCCGAGCAGTACTTC.

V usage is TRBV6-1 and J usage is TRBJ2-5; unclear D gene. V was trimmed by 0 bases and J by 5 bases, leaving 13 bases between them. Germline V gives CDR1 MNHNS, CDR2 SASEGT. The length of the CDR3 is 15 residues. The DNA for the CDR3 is TGTGCCAGCAGTGAAGCGAGGATCCGCCAGGAGACCCAGTACTTC. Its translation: CASSEARIRQETQYF.

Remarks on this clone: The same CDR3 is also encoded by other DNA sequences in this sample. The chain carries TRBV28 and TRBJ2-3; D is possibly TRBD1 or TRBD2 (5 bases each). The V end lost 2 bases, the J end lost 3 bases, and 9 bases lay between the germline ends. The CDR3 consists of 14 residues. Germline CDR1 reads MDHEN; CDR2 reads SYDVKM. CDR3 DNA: TGTGCCAGCAGTTTAGGGGGTGCGACAGATACGCAGTATTTT. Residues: CASSLGGATDTQYF.

The CDR3 here is CASAPGLAGSYEQYF. The CDR3 bases are TGTGCCAGCGCTCCGGGACTAGCGGGGTCCTACGAGCAGTACTTC. This chain uses TRBV28 with TRBJ2-7; 13 bases are shared with TRBD2. Losses at the gene ends were 8 bases for V and 1 base for J; bases not matched to a gene: 5. The CDR3 consists of 15 residues. Germline CDR1 and CDR2: MDHEN and SYDVKM.

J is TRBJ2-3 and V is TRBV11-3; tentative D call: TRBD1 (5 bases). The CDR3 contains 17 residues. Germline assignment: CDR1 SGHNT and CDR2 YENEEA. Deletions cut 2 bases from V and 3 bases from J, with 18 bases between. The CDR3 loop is CASSLWSGNGGTDTQYF. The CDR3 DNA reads TGTGCCAGCAGCTTATGGTCAGGGAATGGTGGGACAGATACGCAGTATTTT.

The CDR3 sequence: CASSARLAGGYEQYF. The CDR3 coding sequence is TGTGCCAGCAGTGCTAGACTAGCGGGAGGTTACGAGCAGTACTTC. V is TRBV2 and J is TRBJ2-7, with TRBD2 matching 13 bases. Germline trimming cut 4 bases from V and 4 bases from J; bases unmatched to any gene: 4. Germline CDR1 SNHLY, CDR2 FYNNEI. The CDR3 contains 15 residues.

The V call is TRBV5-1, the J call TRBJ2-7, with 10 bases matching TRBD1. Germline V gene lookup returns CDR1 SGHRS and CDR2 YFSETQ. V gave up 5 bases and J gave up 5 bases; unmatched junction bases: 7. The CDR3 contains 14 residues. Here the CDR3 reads CASSGGTGDHEQYF. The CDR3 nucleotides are TGCGCCAGCAGTGGAGGGACAGGGGACCACGAGCAGTACTTC.

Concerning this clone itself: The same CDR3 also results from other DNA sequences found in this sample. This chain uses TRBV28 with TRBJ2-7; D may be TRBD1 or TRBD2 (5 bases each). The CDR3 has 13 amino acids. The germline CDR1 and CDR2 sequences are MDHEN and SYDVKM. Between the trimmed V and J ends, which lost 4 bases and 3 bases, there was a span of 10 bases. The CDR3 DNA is TGTGCCAGCAGTTCCGCAGGGAGCTACGAGCAGTACTTC. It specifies CASSSAGSYEQYF.

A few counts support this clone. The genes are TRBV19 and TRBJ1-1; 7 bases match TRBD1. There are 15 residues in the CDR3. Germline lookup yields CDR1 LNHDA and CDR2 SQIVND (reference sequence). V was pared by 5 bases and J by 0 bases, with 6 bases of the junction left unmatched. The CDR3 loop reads CASSFSGTVNTEAFF. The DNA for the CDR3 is TGTGCCAGTAGTTTCTCCGGGACAGTGAACACTGAAGCTTTCTTT.

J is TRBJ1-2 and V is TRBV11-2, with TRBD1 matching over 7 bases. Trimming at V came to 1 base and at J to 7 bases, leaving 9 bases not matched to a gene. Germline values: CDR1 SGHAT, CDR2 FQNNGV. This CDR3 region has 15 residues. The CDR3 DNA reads TGTGCCAGCAGCTTAGGGGGAGACAGGGTCGGTGGCTACACCTTC. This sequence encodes CASSLGGDRVGGYTF. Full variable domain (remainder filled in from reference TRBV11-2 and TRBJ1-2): EAGVAQSPRYKIIEKRQSVAFWCNPISGHATLYWYQQILGQGPKLLIQFQNNGVVDDSQLPKDRFSAERLKGVDSTLKIQPAKLEDSAVYLCASSLGGDRVGGYTFGSGTRLTVV.

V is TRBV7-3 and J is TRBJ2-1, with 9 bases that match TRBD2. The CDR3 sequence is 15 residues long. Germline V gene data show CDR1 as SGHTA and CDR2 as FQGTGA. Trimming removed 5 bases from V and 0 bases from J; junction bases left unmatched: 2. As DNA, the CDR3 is TGTGCCAGCAGCGCACTAGCGGGCTCCTACAATGAGCAGTTCTTC. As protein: CASSALAGSYNEQFF.

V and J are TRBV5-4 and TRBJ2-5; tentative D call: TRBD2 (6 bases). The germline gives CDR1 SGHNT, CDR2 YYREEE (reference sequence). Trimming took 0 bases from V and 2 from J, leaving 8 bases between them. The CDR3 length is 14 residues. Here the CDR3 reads CASSLAGTQETQYF. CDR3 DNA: TGTGCCAGCAGCTTGGCCGGGACTCAAGAGACCCAGTACTTC.

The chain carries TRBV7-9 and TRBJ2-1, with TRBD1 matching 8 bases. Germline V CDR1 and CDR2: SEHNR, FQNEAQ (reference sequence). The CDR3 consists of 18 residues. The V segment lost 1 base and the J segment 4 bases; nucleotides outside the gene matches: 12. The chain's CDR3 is CASSLGVETGAPYNEQFF. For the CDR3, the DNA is TGTGCCAGCAGCTTAGGTGTGGAGACAGGGGCCCCTTACAATGAGCAGTTCTTC.

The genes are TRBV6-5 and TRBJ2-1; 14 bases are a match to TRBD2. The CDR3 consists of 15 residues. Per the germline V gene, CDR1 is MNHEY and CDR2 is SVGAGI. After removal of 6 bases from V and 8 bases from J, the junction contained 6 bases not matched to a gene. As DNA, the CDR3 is TGTGCCAGCAGACCGACTAGCGGGAGGGCCGATGAGCAGTTCTTC. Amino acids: CASRPTSGRADEQFF.

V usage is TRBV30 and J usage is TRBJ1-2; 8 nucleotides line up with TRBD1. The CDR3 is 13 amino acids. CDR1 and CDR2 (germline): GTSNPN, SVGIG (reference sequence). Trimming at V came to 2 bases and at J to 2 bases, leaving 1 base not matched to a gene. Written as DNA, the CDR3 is TGTGCCTGGAGTAGGACAGGGAACTATGGCTACACCTTC. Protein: CAWSRTGNYGYTF.

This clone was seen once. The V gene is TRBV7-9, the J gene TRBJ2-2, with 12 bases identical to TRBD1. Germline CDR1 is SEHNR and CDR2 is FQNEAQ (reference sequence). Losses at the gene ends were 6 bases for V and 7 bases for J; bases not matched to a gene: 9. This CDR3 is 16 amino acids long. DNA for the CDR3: TGTGCCAGCAGTTCCCGGGACAGGGGGCGCATCGGGGAGCTGTTTTTT. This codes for CASSSRDRGRIGELFF.

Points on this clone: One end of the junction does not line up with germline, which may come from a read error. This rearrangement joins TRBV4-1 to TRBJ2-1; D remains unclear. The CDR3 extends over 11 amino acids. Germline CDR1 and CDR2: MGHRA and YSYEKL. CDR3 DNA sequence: TGCGCCAGCAGCCAAATGGGGTTCAAGATCTTC. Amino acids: CASSQMGFKIF.

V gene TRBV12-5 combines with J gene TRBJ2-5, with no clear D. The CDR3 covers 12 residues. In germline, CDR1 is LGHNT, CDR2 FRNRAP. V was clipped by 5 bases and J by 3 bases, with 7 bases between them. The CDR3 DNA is TGTGCTAGTGGTCTACGGGAAGAGACCCAGTACTTC. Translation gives CASGLREETQYF.

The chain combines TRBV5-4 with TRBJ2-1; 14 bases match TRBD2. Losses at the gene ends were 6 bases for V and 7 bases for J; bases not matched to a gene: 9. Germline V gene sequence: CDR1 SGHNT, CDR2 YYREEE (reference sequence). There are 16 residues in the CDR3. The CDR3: CASTEPRLAGGNEQFF. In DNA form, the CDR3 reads TGTGCCAGCACCGAACCCCGACTAGCGGGAGGGAATGAGCAGTTCTTC.

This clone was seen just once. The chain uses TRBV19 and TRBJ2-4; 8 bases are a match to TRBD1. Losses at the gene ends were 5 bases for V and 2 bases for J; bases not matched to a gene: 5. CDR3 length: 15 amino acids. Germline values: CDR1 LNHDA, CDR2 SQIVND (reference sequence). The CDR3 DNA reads TGTGCCAGTAGTGCGCGGACAGGGCCCAAAAACATTCAGTACTTC. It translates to CASSARTGPKNIQYF.

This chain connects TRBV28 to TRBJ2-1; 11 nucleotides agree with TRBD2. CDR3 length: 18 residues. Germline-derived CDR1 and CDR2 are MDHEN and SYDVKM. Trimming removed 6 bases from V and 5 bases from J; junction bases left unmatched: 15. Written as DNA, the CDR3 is TGTGCCAGCAGCTCCCCTTCACTAGCGGGAGATTGGGACAATGAGCAGTTCTTC. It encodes CASSSPSLAGDWDNEQFF.